This TCR beta chain was identified during a study of shared clonotypes between healthy human individuals. General observations from the study: Donors were few, which limited the genetic and exposure-history diversity represented.

Clones were sequenced by immunoSEQ multiplex PCR, and TCRdb holds only the in-frame ones, with some missing. The sample includes roughly 2.1 million clones, approximately 94% of them seen just once. CD45RO-negative, CCR7-positively selected cells formed the naive CD8 fraction, excluding terminally differentiated effector memory CD45RA+ cells. Turning to this clone: The antigen is undetermined.

This clonotype was obtained from a young man in good health. Some clones in this sample may be carry-over from other donors' samples. Sequencing input: naive CD8+ T cells from PBMCs.

CDR3 DNA: TGTGCCAGCAGTGAGTTTGGAGGGTTCGCCGGGGAGCTGTTTTTT. Its protein is CASSEFGGFAGELFF. This rearrangement joins TRBV6-1 to TRBJ2-2, with D possibly TRBD2 on 6 matching bases. The CDR3 runs to 15 residues. Germline assignment: CDR1 MNHNS and CDR2 SASEGT. V gave up 3 bases and J gave up 6 bases, with 14 bases separating them.